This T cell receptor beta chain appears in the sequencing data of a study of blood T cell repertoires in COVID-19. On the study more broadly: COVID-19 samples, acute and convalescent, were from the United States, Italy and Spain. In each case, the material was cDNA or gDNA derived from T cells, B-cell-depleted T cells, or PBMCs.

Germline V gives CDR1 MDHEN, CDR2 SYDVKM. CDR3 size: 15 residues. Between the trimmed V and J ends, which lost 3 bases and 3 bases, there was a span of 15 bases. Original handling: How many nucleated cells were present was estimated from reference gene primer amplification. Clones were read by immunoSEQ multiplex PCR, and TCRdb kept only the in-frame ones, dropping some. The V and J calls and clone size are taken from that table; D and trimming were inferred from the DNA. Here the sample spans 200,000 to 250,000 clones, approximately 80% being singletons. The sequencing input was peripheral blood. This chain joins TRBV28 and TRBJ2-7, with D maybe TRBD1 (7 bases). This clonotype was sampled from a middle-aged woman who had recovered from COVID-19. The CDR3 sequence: CASSLGGQRDYEQYF. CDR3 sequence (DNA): TGTGCCAGCAGTTTGGGGGGACAGAGAGACTACGAGCAGTACTTC.